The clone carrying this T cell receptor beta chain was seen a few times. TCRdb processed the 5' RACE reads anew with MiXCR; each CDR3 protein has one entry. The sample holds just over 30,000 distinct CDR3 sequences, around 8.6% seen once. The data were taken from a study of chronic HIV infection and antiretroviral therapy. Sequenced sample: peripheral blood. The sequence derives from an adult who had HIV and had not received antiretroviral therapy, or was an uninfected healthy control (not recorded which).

The CDR3 reads CSVGLQGLNTEAFF. In DNA, the CDR3 is TGCAGCGTCGGCTTACAGGGCCTGAACACTGAAGCTTTCTTT. The chain couples TRBV29-1 to TRBJ1-1; D might be TRBD1 (6 bases). V lost 6 bases and J 0 bases, leaving 14 bases between the germline ends. This CDR3 comprises 14 residues. CDR1 and CDR2 from the germline V gene are SQVTM and ANQGSEA.